This is a list of T cell receptor beta chains from one sample in a study of blood T cells in healthy people across ages. TCRdb itself ran the 5' RACE reads through MiXCR, one entry per CDR3 protein. The repertoire holds roughly 1.6 million distinct CDR3 sequences, with approximately 32% as singletons. Sequencing used blood. Source of these receptors: a woman in her thirties in good health. Each CDR3 is given with its conserved first and last residue. The D gene is left open where the match is weak. Expanded clones get a size class; other rows say once, few or many, or leave the size out.

abundance	v_gene	j_gene	d_gene	CDR3nt	CDR3aa
few	TRBV28	TRBJ2-2	TRBD2	TGTGCCAGCAGCCTCCCCGGGGGGTGGAACACCGGGGAGCTGTTTTTT	CASSLPGGWNTGELFF
few	TRBV7-2	TRBJ2-7	TRBD2	TGTGCCAGCAGCCCCTTCGGGGGGAGTATCTCCTACGAGCAGTACTTC	CASSPFGGSISYEQYF
-	TRBV9	TRBJ2-5	-	TGTGCCAGCAGCCCTTGGGACGGCCAAGAGACCCAGTACTTC	CASSPWDGQETQYF
few	TRBV5-1	TRBJ2-7	TRBD1	TGCGCCAGCAGCTTGAAGGGACAGGGGCCCTCCGAGCAGTACTTC	CASSLKGQGPSEQYF
-	TRBV28	TRBJ1-2	-	TGTGCCAGCAGACCCCAGACAGGCTTCTATGGCTACACCTTC	CASRPQTGFYGYTF
-	TRBV25-1	TRBJ1-3	-	TGTGCCAGCAGTGAATTCCCAGAAGGAAACACCATATATTTT	CASSEFPEGNTIYF
-	TRBV20-1	TRBJ2-5	TRBD1	TGCAGTGCTAGAGCCAGGGGACCCGGGACAGGGGGGGGGGAGACCCAGTACTTC	CSARARGPGTGGGETQYF
-	TRBV30	TRBJ1-1	-	TGTGCCTGGGTGCTCATGAACACTGAAGCTTTCTTT	CAWVLMNTEAFF
-	TRBV5-5	TRBJ1-6	-	TGTGCCAGCAGTTCTTGGGGTGCAGGGAACTATAATTCACCCCTCCACTTT	CASSSWGAGNYNSPLHF
few	TRBV20-1	TRBJ2-7	-	TGCAGTGCTAGAGATACCAGGGCAACCTACGAGCAGTACTTC	CSARDTRATYEQYF
few	TRBV12-3/TRBV12-4	TRBJ2-3	-	TGTGCCAGCAGTTTGGGTGCTGTCGCAGATACGCAGTATTTT	CASSLGAVADTQYF
-	TRBV28	TRBJ2-3	-	TGTGCCAGCAGCCTAAACGGGTCTAGCACAGATACGCAGTATTTT	CASSLNGSSTDTQYF
few	TRBV25-1	TRBJ2-3	TRBD2	TGTGCCAGCAGTTGGGCGGGGGGCCAGGATACGCAGTATTTT	CASSWAGGQDTQYF
-	TRBV27	TRBJ1-5	-	TGTGCCAGCAGTCCACGAGCCGGAGGAGATAGCAATCAGCCCCAGCATTTT	CASSPRAGGDSNQPQHF
-	TRBV5-1	TRBJ2-7	-	TGCGCCAGCAGCTTGTTGCCCAATACCTACGAGCAGTACTTC	CASSLLPNTYEQYF
many	TRBV7-2	TRBJ2-3	-	TGTGCCAGCAGCTTAGAGGGGAAGTATTTT	CASSLEGKYF
few	TRBV7-2	TRBJ1-1	-	TGTGCCAGCAGTCCCGGGGGGCTGCAGAGGACTGAAGCTTTCTTT	CASSPGGLQRTEAFF
-	TRBV12-3/TRBV12-4	TRBJ1-5	-	TGTGCCAGCAGTGGGTTGTCGAGCAATCAGCCCCAGCATTTT	CASSGLSSNQPQHF
few	TRBV29-1	TRBJ1-2	-	TGCAGCCCGTTGATGTTGGACTATGGCTACACCTTC	CSPLMLDYGYTF
few	TRBV24-1	TRBJ2-3	TRBD2	TGTGCCACCAGTGACCCTACTAGCGTACATCCAGATACGCAGTATTTT	CATSDPTSVHPDTQYF
-	TRBV7-2	TRBJ1-1	TRBD1	TGTGTCAGCAGGTGGACAGGGGGCAAGGGAACTGAAGCTTTCTTT	CVSRWTGGKGTEAFF
-	TRBV6-5	TRBJ2-3	TRBD2	TGTGCCAGCAGTCTGGGACTAGCACGCGGGGATACGCAGTATTTT	CASSLGLARGDTQYF
-	TRBV27	TRBJ2-2	TRBD2	TGTGCCAGCAGTTTATTCCACCCGCTACTAGCGGGCACCGGGGAGCTGTTTTTT	CASSLFHPLLAGTGELFF
-	TRBV20-1	TRBJ1-2	-	TGCAGTGCTAGTCCGGGGAAAGGCGGCTACACCTTC	CSASPGKGGYTF
-	TRBV20-1	TRBJ1-6	-	TGCAGTGCTAGAGTGGGGTCTGAGTCACCCCTCCACTTT	CSARVGSESPLHF
-	TRBV6-1	TRBJ1-2	-	TGTGCCAGCAGTGAATCGTCCTCTGGACGGGAGGGCTACACCTTC	CASSESSSGREGYTF
-	TRBV28	TRBJ2-7	-	TGTGCCAGCAGTTTCTGGCCCAAGGCCTACGAACAGTACTTC	CASSFWPKAYEQYF
few	TRBV20-1	TRBJ2-1	-	TGCAGTGCTAGTACAGGGCGGAATGAGCAGTTCTTC	CSASTGRNEQFF
few	TRBV27	TRBJ2-1	TRBD2	TGTGCCAGCAGTTCACTAGCGAGATACAATGAGCAGTTCTTC	CASSSLARYNEQFF
-	TRBV2	TRBJ1-4	TRBD1	TGTGCCAGCAGTGGGGACAGAGGACCAGATGAAAAACTGTTTTTT	CASSGDRGPDEKLFF
many	TRBV20-1	TRBJ2-7	TRBD2	TGCAGTGCTACACCACCGGGACTAGCGGGAGCAAGGGAGCAGTACTTC	CSATPPGLAGAREQYF
-	TRBV12-3/TRBV12-4	TRBJ1-1	-	TGTGCCAGCAAATTGGGGGGAGGGAACACTGAAGCTTTCTTT	CASKLGGGNTEAFF
-	TRBV12-3/TRBV12-4	TRBJ2-4	TRBD1	TGTGCCAGCAGTCTAGGACAGGGTCCGGATAAGCAGTACTTC	CASSLGQGPDKQYF
-	TRBV19	TRBJ1-2	-	TGTGCCAGTAGTCCTAGCCGTCGGACTGTCTATGGCTACACCTTC	CASSPSRRTVYGYTF
many	TRBV20-1	TRBJ2-7	-	TGCAGTGCTAGACAGGTGGCCTACGAGCAGTACTTC	CSARQVAYEQYF
many	TRBV5-1	TRBJ1-2	TRBD1	TGCGCCAGCACCTCGGACAGGGGTTTGGATGGCTACACCTTC	CASTSDRGLDGYTF
many	TRBV29-1	TRBJ2-5	-	TGCAGCGTTGGCCCTAGAGAGACCCAGTACTTC	CSVGPRETQYF
-	TRBV27	TRBJ2-5	-	TGTGCCAGCGGACCCTACGAGACCCAGTACTTC	CASGPYETQYF
-	TRBV20-1	TRBJ1-5	-	TGCAGTGCTAGGGGGCTCCGAGGTGGCGGCAATCAGCCCCAGCATTTT	CSARGLRGGGNQPQHF
few	TRBV4-1	TRBJ2-7	-	TGCGCCAGCAGCCAGTCTTTGATGGGGAGGGGGCGGTACGAGCAGTACTTC	CASSQSLMGRGRYEQYF
many	TRBV6-5	TRBJ2-1	-	TGTGCCAGCAGTAGGGGCGGCGGCTACAATGAGCAGTTCTTC	CASSRGGGYNEQFF
few	TRBV12-3/TRBV12-4	TRBJ2-1	TRBD2	TGTGCCAGCAGTTTAGTTATCGCGGGGGGGATATATGAGCAGTTCTTC	CASSLVIAGGIYEQFF
-	TRBV21-1	TRBJ1-2	-	TGTGCCAGCAGCAAAAGGCCCCGGGACAGATATGGCTACACCTTC	CASSKRPRDRYGYTF
-	TRBV12-3/TRBV12-4	TRBJ2-1	-	TGTGCCAGCAGTTTAGCGGGAGGCCGGGTTGATGAGCAGTTCTTC	CASSLAGGRVDEQFF
-	TRBV20-1	TRBJ1-2	-	TGCAGTGCTACCAAAGGACGGTATGGCTACACCTTC	CSATKGRYGYTF
-	TRBV13	TRBJ1-5	TRBD1	TGTGCCAGCAGCTTATCGCCCGCAGGGGGTCAGCCCCAGCATTTT	CASSLSPAGGQPQHF